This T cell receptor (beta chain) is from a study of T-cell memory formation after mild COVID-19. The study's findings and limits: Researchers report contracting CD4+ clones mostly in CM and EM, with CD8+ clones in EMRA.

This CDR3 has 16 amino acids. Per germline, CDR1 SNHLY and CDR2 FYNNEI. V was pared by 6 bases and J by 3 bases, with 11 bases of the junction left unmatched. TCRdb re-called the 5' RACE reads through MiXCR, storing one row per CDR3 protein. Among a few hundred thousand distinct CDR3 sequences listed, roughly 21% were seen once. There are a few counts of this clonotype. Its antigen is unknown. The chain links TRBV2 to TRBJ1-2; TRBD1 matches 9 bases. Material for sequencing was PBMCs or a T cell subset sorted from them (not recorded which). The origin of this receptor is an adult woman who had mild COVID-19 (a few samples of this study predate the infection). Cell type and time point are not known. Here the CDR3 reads CASREFRDRVDYGYTF. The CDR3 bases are TGTGCCAGCAGAGAATTCCGGGACAGGGTTGACTATGGCTACACCTTC.